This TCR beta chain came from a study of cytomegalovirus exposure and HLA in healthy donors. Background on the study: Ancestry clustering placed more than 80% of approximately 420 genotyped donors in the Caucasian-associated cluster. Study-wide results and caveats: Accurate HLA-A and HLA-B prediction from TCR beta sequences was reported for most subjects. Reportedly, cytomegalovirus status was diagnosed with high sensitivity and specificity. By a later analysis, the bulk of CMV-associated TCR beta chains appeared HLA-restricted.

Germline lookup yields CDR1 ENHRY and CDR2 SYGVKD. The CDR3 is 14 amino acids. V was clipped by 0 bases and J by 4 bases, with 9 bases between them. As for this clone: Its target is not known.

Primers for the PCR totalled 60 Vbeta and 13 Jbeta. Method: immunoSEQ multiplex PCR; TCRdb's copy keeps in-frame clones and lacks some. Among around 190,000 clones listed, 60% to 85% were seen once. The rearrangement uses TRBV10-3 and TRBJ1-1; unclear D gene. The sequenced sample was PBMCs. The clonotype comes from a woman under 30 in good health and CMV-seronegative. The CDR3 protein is CAISESTGVTEAFF. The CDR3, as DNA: TGTGCCATCAGTGAGTCGACCGGGGTCACTGAAGCTTTCTTT.